The clone carrying this TCR beta chain was detected a few times. Assay used: immunoSEQ multiplex PCR; TCRdb lists only in-frame clones, some missing. Of fewer than 200,000 clones listed, around 90% were seen once; the top ten hold about 5.3%. This entry is derived from a study of control samples from healthy donors and cancer patients. Germline V lookup: CDR1 SGHTA, CDR2 FQGNSA. Trimming removed 5 bases from V and 1 base from J, with 14 bases in between. The CDR3 is made up of 15 amino acids. The chain is built from TRBV7-2 and TRBJ1-1; TRBD1 is a possible D gene (6 bases). The specimen sequenced was blood. The clonotype was recovered from a woman in her 30s in good health. CDR3 nucleotide sequence: TGTGCCAGCAGCCTCACAGGGTGGGGGAACACTGAAGCTTTCTTT. It encodes CASSLTGWGNTEAFF.